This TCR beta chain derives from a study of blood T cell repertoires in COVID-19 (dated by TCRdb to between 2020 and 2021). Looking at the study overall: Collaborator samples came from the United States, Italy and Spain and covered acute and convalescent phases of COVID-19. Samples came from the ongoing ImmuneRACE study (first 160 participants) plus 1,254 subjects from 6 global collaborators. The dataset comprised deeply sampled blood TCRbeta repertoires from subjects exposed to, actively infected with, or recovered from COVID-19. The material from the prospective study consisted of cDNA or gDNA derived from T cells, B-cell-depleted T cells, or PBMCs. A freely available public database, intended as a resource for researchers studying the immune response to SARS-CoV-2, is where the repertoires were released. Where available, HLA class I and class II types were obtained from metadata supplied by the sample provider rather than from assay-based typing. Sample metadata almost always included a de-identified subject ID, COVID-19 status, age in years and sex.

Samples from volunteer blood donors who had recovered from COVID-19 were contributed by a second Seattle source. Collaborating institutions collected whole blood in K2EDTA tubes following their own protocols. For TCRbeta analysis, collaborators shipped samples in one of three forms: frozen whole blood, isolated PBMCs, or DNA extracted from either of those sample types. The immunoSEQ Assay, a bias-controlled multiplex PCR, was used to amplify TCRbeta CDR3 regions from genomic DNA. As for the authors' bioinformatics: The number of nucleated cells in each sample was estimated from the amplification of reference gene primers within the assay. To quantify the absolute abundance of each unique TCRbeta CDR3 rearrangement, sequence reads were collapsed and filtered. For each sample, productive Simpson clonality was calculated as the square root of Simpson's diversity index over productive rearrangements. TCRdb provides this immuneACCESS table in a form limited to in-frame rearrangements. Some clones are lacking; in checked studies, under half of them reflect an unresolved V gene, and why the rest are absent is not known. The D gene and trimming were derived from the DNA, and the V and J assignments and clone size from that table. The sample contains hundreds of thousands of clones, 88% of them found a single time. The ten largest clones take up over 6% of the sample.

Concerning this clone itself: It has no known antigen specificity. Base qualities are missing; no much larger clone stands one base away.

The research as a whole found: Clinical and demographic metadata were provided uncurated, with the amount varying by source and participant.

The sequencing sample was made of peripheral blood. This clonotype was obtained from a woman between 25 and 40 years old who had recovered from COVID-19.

The CDR3: CASSPLAGGTYNEQFF. The sequenced DNA is TGTGCCAGCAGTCCCTTAGCGGGGGGGACCTACAATGAGCAGTTCTTC. This chain joins TRBV27 to TRBJ2-1; the central 11 bases match TRBD2. V loses 5 bases at its end and J loses 2 bases; junction bases beyond the gene matches: 5. The CDR3 covers 16 residues, taking in both the cysteine and the phenylalanine. Just CDR3 DNA is preserved here, 48 bases in frame from base 1. As encoded in the germline V gene (reference sequence), CDR1 is MNHEY while CDR2 is SMNVEV.